A single sample is the source of the 26 T cell receptor beta chains below, sequenced in a study of shared clonotypes between healthy human individuals. The method was immunoSEQ multiplex PCR; TCRdb's version includes in-frame clones alone and lacks a portion of them. Of 730,000 or so clones in the sample, about two thirds were seen once. What was sequenced was memory CD4+ T cells sorted from blood. Subset reported: CD45RA-negative fraction. The receptors originated from a woman younger than 45 in good health.

This chain uses TRBV19 with TRBJ2-1, with TRBD1 matching 7 bases. V lost 6 bases to trimming and J lost 7 bases; unmatched junction nucleotides: 15. The CDR3 is 16 residues long. In germline, CDR1 is LNHDA, CDR2 SQIVND (reference sequence). The CDR3 sequence is CASRPTGTAKKNEQFF. The CDR3 nucleotides are TGTGCCAGTAGACCTACCGGGACAGCCAAGAAAAATGAGCAGTTCTTC.

V is TRBV7-9 and J is TRBJ2-3; TRBD2 matches at 9 bases. The CDR3 has 15 residues. V was pared by 5 bases and J by 5 bases, with 8 bases of the junction left unmatched. Germline V gene sequence: CDR1 SEHNR, CDR2 FQNEAQ (reference sequence). Written as DNA, the CDR3 is TGTGCCAGCAGCAGCTTTGGCGGGAGGGAAGATACGCAGTATTTT. Encoded protein: CASSSFGGREDTQYF.

The chain is built from TRBV7-9 and TRBJ1-2, with D possibly being TRBD1 (6 bases). The V gene's germline CDR1 is SEHNR and CDR2 FQNEAQ (reference sequence). The CDR3 has 14 amino acids. The V end was cut by 1 base, the J end by 7 bases, with 13 bases between. This chain's CDR3 is CASSLGAGDGGYTF. For the CDR3, the DNA is TGTGCCAGCAGCTTAGGGGCAGGGGACGGTGGCTACACCTTC.

This sequence joins TRBV7-2 and TRBJ2-7; possible D gene TRBD2, 5 bases. The CDR3 extends over 15 amino acids. Germline-derived CDR1 and CDR2 are SGHTA and FQGNSA. Trimming left V 1 base short and J 5 bases short, with 15 bases between. In DNA form, the CDR3 reads TGTGCCAGCAGCTTAGTCGCTTCGGGGTCCCACGAGCAGTACTTC. Translation: CASSLVASGSHEQYF.

This clone came up many times. The J gene is TRBJ1-1, the V gene TRBV6-4; D ambiguous. CDR1 and CDR2 (germline): MRHNA, SNTAGT. Between the trimmed V and J ends, which lost 2 bases and 3 bases, there was a span of 7 bases. This CDR3 has 13 amino acids. The CDR3 nucleotides are TGTGCCAGCAGTGACGAGGAGGACACTGAAGCTTTCTTT. It encodes CASSDEEDTEAFF.

This clone was seen just once. The chain has TRBV28 and TRBJ2-5; TRBD2 matches 11 bases. The germline gives CDR1 MDHEN, CDR2 SYDVKM. The CDR3 consists of 16 residues. Trimming removed 5 bases from V and 7 bases from J; junction bases left unmatched: 12. CDR3: CASSPELAGVRGTQYF. The CDR3 nucleotides read TGTGCCAGCAGTCCCGAACTAGCGGGAGTTAGGGGGACCCAGTACTTC.

The CDR3 loop is CSVEDRVEAFF. Written as DNA, the CDR3 is TGCAGCGTTGAAGACAGGGTCGAAGCTTTCTTT. This rearrangement joins TRBV29-1 to TRBJ1-1; D might be TRBD1 (5 bases). V lost 0 bases and J lost 8, with 7 bases in between. CDR1 and CDR2 from the germline V gene are SQVTM and ANQGSEA. The CDR3 runs 11 residues.

This chain uses TRBV5-6 with TRBJ1-1, with D perhaps matching TRBD1 (6 bases). Germline CDR1 SGHDT, CDR2 YYEEEE. The V end was cut by 3 bases, the J end by 3 bases, with 15 bases between. The length of the CDR3 is 15 residues. DNA for the CDR3: TGTGCCAGCAGCTCACTACAGGGTTTCCACACTGAAGCTTTCTTT. It codes for CASSSLQGFHTEAFF.

The chain has TRBV6-4 and TRBJ2-3; the match to TRBD2 covers 8 bases. Germline V lookup: CDR1 MRHNA, CDR2 SNTAGT. The trim removed 6 bases at V and 2 bases at J, leaving 7 bases unmatched. The CDR3 length is 15 residues. The CDR3 sequence: CASRSTSDNTDTQYF. In DNA, the CDR3 is TGTGCCAGCAGATCGACTAGCGACAACACAGATACGCAGTATTTT.

V and J are TRBV6-6 and TRBJ2-1; unclear D gene. Germline loops: CDR1 MNHNY, CDR2 SVGAGI (reference sequence). Between the trimmed V and J ends, which lost 5 bases and 5 bases, there was a span of 13 bases. The CDR3 runs 14 residues. For the CDR3, the DNA is TGTGCCAGCAGTGGGCGCCAGGTTGACAATGAGCAGTTCTTC. It translates to CASSGRQVDNEQFF.

The V gene is TRBV28, the J gene TRBJ1-1; a possible D gene is TRBD1 (5 bases). V dropped 0 bases and J dropped 1 base, with 9 bases sitting between them. There are 15 residues in the CDR3. The germline V gene encodes CDR1 MDHEN and CDR2 SYDVKM. The CDR3, as DNA: TGTGCCAGCAGTTTATGGGGGGACGGGAACACTGAAGCTTTCTTT. It codes for CASSLWGDGNTEAFF.

This rearrangement joins TRBV28 to TRBJ1-1; D call uncertain. Germline loops: CDR1 MDHEN, CDR2 SYDVKM. The CDR3 runs 14 residues. Deletions cut 6 bases from V and 1 base from J, with 12 bases between. Here the CDR3 DNA reads TGTGCCAGCAGCTCACCACACCCGAACACTGAAGCTTTCTTT. Translating gives CASSSPHPNTEAFF.

The rearrangement joins TRBV27 to TRBJ2-5; the D is unclear. Trimming shortened V by 5 bases and J by 3 bases, and 16 bases separated the two germline ends. Per the germline V gene, CDR1 is MNHEY and CDR2 is SMNVEV (reference sequence). The CDR3 has 15 amino acids. CDR3 loop: CASSPRSHVEETQYF. The CDR3 nucleotides read TGTGCCAGCAGTCCTCGGAGCCATGTAGAAGAGACCCAGTACTTC.

This clone appeared a few times. The chain recombines TRBV28 with TRBJ2-7; D is undetermined. The CDR3 covers 15 residues. Trimming stripped 6 bases from V and 0 bases from J, with 15 bases between. CDR1 is MDHEN and CDR2 is SYDVKM in the germline V gene. The CDR3 loop reads CASSVGSTVSYEQYF. The CDR3 bases are TGTGCCAGCAGCGTAGGCAGCACAGTCTCCTACGAGCAGTACTTC.

This chain joins TRBV10-3 and TRBJ2-7, with 7 bases identical to TRBD2. V dropped 0 bases and J dropped 3; count of bases not matched to a gene: 5. The germline V gene has CDR1 ENHRY and CDR2 SYGVKD. The CDR3 covers 15 residues. The CDR3 bases are TGTGCCATCAGTGAGTCCGGGACTATGTTCTACGAGCAGTACTTC. This translates into CAISESGTMFYEQYF.

The gene calls are TRBV7-1 and TRBJ2-3, with D unresolved. Being an ORF, TRBV7-1 has a function that is uncertain. V lost 5 bases to trimming and J lost 9 bases, with 12 bases between them. The CDR3 covers 12 residues. The CDR3 protein is CASSPYADTQYF. The CDR3, as DNA: TGTGCCAGCAGCCCTTATGCCGACACGCAGTATTTT.

This chain links TRBV28 with TRBJ2-7; TRBD2 aligns across 7 bases. Losses at the gene ends were 1 base for V and 2 bases for J; bases not matched to a gene: 20. The length of the CDR3 is 20 residues. CDR1 is MDHEN, CDR2 SYDVKM, per germline. CDR3 loop: CASSLFGPSGRRRRPYEQYF. The CDR3 nucleotides read TGTGCCAGCAGTTTATTTGGGCCTAGCGGTCGGCGTCGGAGGCCCTACGAGCAGTACTTC.

The chain joins TRBV11-1 to TRBJ2-1; TRBD1 matches 7 bases. The length of the CDR3 is 17 residues. Germline values: CDR1 SGHAT, CDR2 FQDESV (reference sequence). The V gene end was trimmed by 3 bases and the J gene end by 0 bases; junction bases not matched to a gene: 8. Here the CDR3 reads CASSLGITGVSYNEQFF. DNA for the CDR3: TGTGCCAGCAGCTTGGGGATTACAGGGGTCTCCTACAATGAGCAGTTCTTC.

Of note for this clone: The same CDR3 also results from other DNA sequences found in this sample. This chain links TRBV28 with TRBJ1-2, with D maybe TRBD1 (5 bases). V was shortened by 5 bases and J by 1 base, with 14 bases between the two germline ends. The CDR3 is made up of 15 amino acids. Germline assignment: CDR1 MDHEN and CDR2 SYDVKM. For the CDR3, the DNA is TGTGCCAGCAGTCGAACAGGTCCCTTTAACTATGGCTACACCTTC. As protein: CASSRTGPFNYGYTF.

The chain recombines TRBV25-1 with TRBJ2-1; D uncertain. The CDR3 runs 17 residues. Germline V gene lookup returns CDR1 MGHDK and CDR2 SYGVNS. V gave up 1 base and J gave up 0 bases, with 13 bases separating them. The DNA of the CDR3 is TGTGCCAGCAGTGAATCCGCAGGTTCAAGCTCCTACAATGAGCAGTTCTTC. This gives the protein CASSESAGSSSYNEQFF.

This clone was recorded a few times. The J gene is TRBJ2-3, the V gene TRBV7-8; either TRBD1 or TRBD2 may fit D (6 bases each). Trimming took 0 bases from V and 7 from J, leaving 14 bases between them. Germline values: CDR1 SGHVS, CDR2 FQNEAQ. The CDR3 length is 15 residues. In DNA form, the CDR3 reads TGTGCCAGCAGCTTAGCGGGGGGCGCCATAAATACGCAGTATTTT. This codes for CASSLAGGAINTQYF.

The chain joins TRBV7-9 to TRBJ2-7; D remains unclear. Germline assignment: CDR1 SEHNR and CDR2 FQNEAQ (reference sequence). The CDR3 length is 15 residues. V dropped 1 base and J dropped 0 bases, with 10 bases sitting between them. In nucleotides, the CDR3 is TGTGCCAGCAGCTTAGGGGCCAGTAGCTCCTACGAGCAGTACTTC. Protein: CASSLGASSSYEQYF.

The V gene is TRBV27, the J gene TRBJ2-7; no clear D gene. This CDR3 is 16 amino acids long. V shed 2 bases and J shed 3 bases, with 17 bases lying between them. The germline gives CDR1 MNHEY, CDR2 SMNVEV (reference sequence). The chain's CDR3 is CASSLTGTRSVYEQYF. The DNA for the CDR3 is TGTGCCAGCAGTTTAACCGGTACAAGGTCGGTCTACGAGCAGTACTTC.

This chain connects TRBV10-1 to TRBJ2-5, with D possibly TRBD2 on 6 matching bases. The germline V and J ends were trimmed by 3 bases and 3 bases, with 11 bases remaining between them. The CDR3 runs to 14 residues. Germline V gene sequence: CDR1 WNHNN, CDR2 SYGVQD (reference sequence). CDR3 amino acids: CASSESRGKETQYF. CDR3 nucleotides: TGCGCCAGCAGTGAATCTCGGGGGAAAGAGACCCAGTACTTC.

The count of this clone is one. This chain's CDR3 is CASSQDPAAVGNEQFF. CDR3 coding DNA: TGTGCCAGCAGCCAAGATCCGGCCGCCGTAGGCAATGAGCAGTTCTTC. The rearrangement joins TRBV4-2 to TRBJ2-1; D gene ambiguous. The CDR3 runs to 16 residues. Trimming stripped 0 bases from V and 6 bases from J, with 15 bases between. Germline CDR1 is LGHNA and CDR2 is YNFKEQ.

V is TRBV21-1 and J is TRBJ1-2. TRBV21-1 is marked as a pseudogene. There are 13 residues in the CDR3. Here the CDR3 reads CASSKEFHYGYTF. CDR3 DNA: TGTGCCAGCAGCAAGGAATTCCACTATGGCTACACCTTC.